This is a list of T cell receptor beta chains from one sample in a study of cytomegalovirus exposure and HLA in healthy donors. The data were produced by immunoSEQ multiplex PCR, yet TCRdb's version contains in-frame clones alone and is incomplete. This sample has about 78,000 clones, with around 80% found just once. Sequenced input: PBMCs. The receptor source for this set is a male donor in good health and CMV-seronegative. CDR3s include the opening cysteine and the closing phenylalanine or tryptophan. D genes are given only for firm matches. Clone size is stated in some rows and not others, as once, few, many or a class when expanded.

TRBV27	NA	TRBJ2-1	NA	CASRSWRNNEQFF	TGTGCCAGCAGGAGTTGGCGGAACAATGAGCAGTTCTTC
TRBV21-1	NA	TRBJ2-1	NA	CASSGTGGFFHSYNEQFF	TGTGCCAGCAGTGGGACAGGGGGCTTTTTTCACTCCTACAATGAGCAGTTCTTC
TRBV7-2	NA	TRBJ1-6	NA	CASSLVPTAEGSPLHF	TGTGCCAGCAGCTTAGTCCCGACCGCGGAGGGATCACCCCTCCACTTT
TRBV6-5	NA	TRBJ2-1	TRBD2	CASSYLSESGSPEQFF	TGTGCCAGCAGTTATCTGAGCGAAAGCGGGAGTCCTGAGCAGTTCTTC
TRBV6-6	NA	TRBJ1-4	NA	CASSYSQGIREKLFF	TGTGCCAGCAGTTACTCGCAGGGAATACGTGAAAAACTGTTTTTT
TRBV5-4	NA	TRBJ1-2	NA	CASSAMWEGNYGYTF	TGTGCCAGCAGCGCCATGTGGGAGGGGAACTATGGCTACACCTTC
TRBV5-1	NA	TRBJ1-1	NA	CASSLGPLDEEAFF	TGCGCCAGCAGCTTGGGCCCGTTAGATGAGGAAGCTTTCTTT
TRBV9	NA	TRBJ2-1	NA	CASSVAVGEQFF	TGTGCCAGCAGCGTAGCAGTTGGTGAGCAGTTCTTC
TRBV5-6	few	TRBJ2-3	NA	CASSLGQGSTDTQYF	TGTGCCAGCAGCTTGGGGCAGGGGAGCACAGATACGCAGTATTTT
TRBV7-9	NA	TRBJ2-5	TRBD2	CASSPWDYRQRFGTQYF	TGTGCCAGCAGCCCGTGGGACTACCGTCAGAGATTCGGGACCCAGTACTTC
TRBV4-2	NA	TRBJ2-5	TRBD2	CASSQVIAGDQETQYF	TGTGCCAGCAGCCAAGTCATAGCGGGAGACCAAGAGACCCAGTACTTC
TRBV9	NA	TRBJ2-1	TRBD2	CASSPRLAAYNEQFF	TGTGCCAGCAGCCCCCGACTAGCGGCCTACAATGAGCAGTTCTTC
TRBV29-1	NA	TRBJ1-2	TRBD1	CSEDRAGYGYTF	TGCAGCGAAGACAGGGCGGGCTATGGCTACACCTTC
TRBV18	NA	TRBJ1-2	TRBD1	CASSHRDRDYGYPF	TGTGCCAGCTCGCACCGGGACAGGGATTATGGCTACCCCTTC
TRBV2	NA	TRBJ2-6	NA	CASSDGRGANVLTF	TGTGCCAGCAGTGACGGTAGAGGGGCCAACGTCCTGACTTTC
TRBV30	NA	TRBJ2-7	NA	CAWSVYRTYEQYF	TGTGCCTGGAGTGTATACAGGACCTACGAGCAGTACTTC
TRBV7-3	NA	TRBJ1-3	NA	CASSSIAGNTIYF	TGTGCCAGCAGCTCGATAGCGGGAAACACCATATATTTT
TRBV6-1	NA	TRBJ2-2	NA	CASSEDRDGELFF	TGTGCCAGCAGTGAAGACAGGGACGGGGAGCTGTTTTTT
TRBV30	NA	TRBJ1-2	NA	CAWRGTGVGGACGYTF	TGTGCCTGGAGAGGTACTGGAGTTGGGGGGGCTTGTGGCTACACCTTC
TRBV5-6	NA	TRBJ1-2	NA	CASSLTGKSYGYTF	TGTGCCAGCAGTCTAACAGGGAAGAGCTATGGCTACACCTTC
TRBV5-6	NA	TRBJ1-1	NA	CASSLTGWFGDKNTEAFF	TGTGCCAGCAGCTTGACAGGGTGGTTCGGGGATAAGAACACTGAAGCTTTCTTT
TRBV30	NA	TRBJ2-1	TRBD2	CAWSEASGSHEQFF	TGTGCCTGGAGTGAGGCAAGCGGGAGCCATGAGCAGTTCTTC
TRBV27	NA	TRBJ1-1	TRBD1	CASSSRQGMTEAFF	TGTGCCAGCAGTTCAAGACAGGGGATGACTGAAGCTTTCTTT
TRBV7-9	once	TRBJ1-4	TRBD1	CASSSPGTGERDEKLFF	TGTGCCAGCAGCTCTCCCGGGACAGGGGAGAGGGATGAAAAACTGTTTTTT
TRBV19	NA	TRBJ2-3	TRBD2	CASSSSSGRGTDTQYF	TGTGCCAGTAGTAGCTCTAGCGGGAGAGGCACAGATACGCAGTATTTT
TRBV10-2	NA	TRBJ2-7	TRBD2	CASRPLAGVEEQYF	TGCGCCAGCAGACCACTAGCGGGAGTGGAAGAGCAGTACTTC
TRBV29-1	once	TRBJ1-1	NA	CSDRGDSEAFF	TGCAGCGACCGGGGGGATTCTGAAGCTTTCTTT
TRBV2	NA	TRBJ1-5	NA	CASSDVGGQPQHF	TGTGCCAGCAGTGATGTTGGAGGTCAGCCCCAGCATTTT
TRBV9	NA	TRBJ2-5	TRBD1	CASASADRPNLETQYF	TGTGCCAGCGCCTCCGCGGACAGGCCCAATTTGGAGACCCAGTACTTC
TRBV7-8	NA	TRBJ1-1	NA	CASSLNGEAFF	TGTGCCAGCAGCTTGAACGGGGAAGCTTTCTTT
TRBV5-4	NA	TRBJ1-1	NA	CASSSPTDGNTEAFF	TGTGCCAGCAGCTCCCCGACAGACGGTAACACTGAAGCTTTCTTT
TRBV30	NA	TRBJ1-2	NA	CAWRVRGIDGYTF	TGTGCCTGGAGGGTAAGGGGGATCGATGGCTACACCTTC
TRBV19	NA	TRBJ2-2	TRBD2	CASSRGLAGHTGELFF	TGTGCCAGTAGTAGGGGACTAGCGGGACACACCGGGGAGCTGTTTTTT
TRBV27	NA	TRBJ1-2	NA	CASSSSHVNYGYTF	TGTGCCAGCAGTTCCAGTCATGTTAACTACGGCTACACCTTC
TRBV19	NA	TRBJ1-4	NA	CASSSGYTNEKLFF	TGTGCCAGTAGCTCAGGGTATACTAATGAAAAACTGTTTTTT
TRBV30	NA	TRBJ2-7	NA	CAWKLRGISYEQYF	TGTGCCTGGAAGTTAAGGGGTATTTCCTACGAGCAGTACTTC
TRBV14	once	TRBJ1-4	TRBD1	CASSLTRGGGEKLFF	TGTGCCAGCAGCCTTACCCGAGGGGGCGGGGAAAAACTGTTTTTT
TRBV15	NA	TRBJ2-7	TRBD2	CATSRDLASGTYEQYF	TGTGCCACCAGCAGAGATCTGGCTAGCGGAACCTACGAGCAGTACTTC
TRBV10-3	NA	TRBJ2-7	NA	CATRPRGSYEQYF	TGTGCCACACGGCCCCGGGGCTCCTACGAGCAGTACTTC
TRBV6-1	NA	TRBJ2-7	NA	CASSPPTRSYEQYF	TGTGCCAGCAGCCCCCCGACGCGGTCCTACGAGCAATACTTC
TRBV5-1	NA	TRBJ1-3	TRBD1	CTSSPPTGDGNTIYF	TGCACCAGCAGCCCCCCCACAGGGGATGGAAACACCATATATTTT
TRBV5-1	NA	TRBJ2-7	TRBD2	CASSYSGRGDEQYF	TGCGCCAGCAGCTACTCGGGGAGGGGAGACGAGCAGTACTTC